This T cell receptor (beta chain) was retrieved from a study of response to subunit inactivated influenza vaccine. The study, taken as a whole, reports: There was a suggestion from the authors that each seasonal influenza vaccination recruits few new T cells.

By frequency in the sample, this clonotype is medium-sized. Its antigen is undetermined. The length of the CDR3 is 14 residues. Deletions cut 3 bases from V and 1 base from J, with 11 bases between. Germline V lookup: CDR1 SQVTM, CDR2 ANQGSEA. TCRdb re-analysed the RT-PCR reads in MiXCR, keeping a single row per CDR3 protein. The sample consists of around 520,000 distinct CDR3 sequences, 10% to 15% of them appearing once. Sequenced material: PBMCs from blood, taken on the day of vaccination. This receptor was identified in a man aged 45 to 65 who received an inactivated influenza vaccine. The chain is built from TRBV29-1 and TRBJ2-3; D remains unclear. This CDR3 reads CSVDRPQGTDTQYF. DNA for the CDR3: TGCAGCGTTGATAGGCCCCAGGGCACAGATACGCAGTATTTT.